Listed below are T cell receptor beta chains from one sample, sequenced in a study of blood T cell repertoires in COVID-19. Method: immunoSEQ multiplex PCR; TCRdb's copy keeps in-frame clones and lacks some. Of fewer than 65,000 clones in the sample, about 89% were seen once. The sequencing input was peripheral blood. All receptors come from a man in his fifties or sixties with acute or convalescent COVID-19. Both conserved end residues are part of each CDR3. A D gene is named only where the DNA matches it firmly. Size is omitted from some rows. Given values are once, few, many or a class for expanded clones.

V	D	size	J	DNA	CDR3
TRBV27	TRBD1	NA	TRBJ2-3	TGTGCCAGCAGTCCAACCGGGACAGGGTCAGATACGCAGTATTTT	CASSPTGTGSDTQYF
TRBV5-4	TRBD1	few	TRBJ2-1	TGTGCCAGCAGCCCGGAGGGGACAGGGCTCAATGAGCAGTTCTTC	CASSPEGTGLNEQFF
TRBV21-1	NA	NA	TRBJ2-5	TGTGCCAGCAGCAAAAAAGAGACAGGGAGGGAGACCCAGTACTTC	CASSKKETGRETQYF
TRBV30	TRBD1	NA	TRBJ1-1	TGTGCCTGGAATCGGGACAGGGCCCCCACTGAAGCTTTCTTT	CAWNRDRAPTEAFF
TRBV6-6	TRBD1	NA	TRBJ1-5	TGTGCCAGCAGCCTGGGACAGTCCAATCAGCCCCAGCATTTT	CASSLGQSNQPQHF
TRBV27	NA	NA	TRBJ1-6	TGTGCCAGCAGTTTATGGTCCCCAGGGTCACCCCTCCACTTT	CASSLWSPGSPLHF
TRBV20-1	TRBD2	NA	TRBJ2-3	TGCAGTGCTAGTGGGACTAGCGGGTCTTCCACAGATACGCAGTATTTT	CSASGTSGSSTDTQYF
TRBV11-2	NA	NA	TRBJ1-5	TGTGCCAGCAGCCCCGTAGGGGGGGAGGACAATCAGCCCCAGCATTTT	CASSPVGGEDNQPQHF
TRBV9	TRBD2	NA	TRBJ2-5	TGTGCCAGCAGCGAGCACCAGCTAGCGGGGGGCAGAGAGACCCAGTACTTC	CASSEHQLAGGRETQYF
TRBV7-9	NA	NA	TRBJ1-2	TGTGCCAGCAGCCCTAGGAGGACTGCCTTAGACGACTACACCTTC	CASSPRRTALDDYTF
TRBV9	TRBD1	NA	TRBJ1-6	TGTGCCAGCAGCGCCGGACAGGCGCCTAATTCACCCCTCCACTTT	CASSAGQAPNSPLHF
TRBV12-3/TRBV12-4	NA	NA	TRBJ1-1	TGTGCCAGCAGTTTGGAACAGGGAGCTTTCTTT	CASSLEQGAFF
TRBV18	NA	NA	TRBJ2-5	TGTGCCAGCTCACAAAGACAGGTTAACCAGAGAACCCAGTACTTC	CASSQRQVNQRTQYF
TRBV6-5	NA	NA	TRBJ1-3	TGTGCCAGCAGTCAACAGTACTCTGGAAACACCATATATTTT	CASSQQYSGNTIYF
TRBV11-2	NA	NA	TRBJ1-2	TGTGCCAGCAGCGCAAACAGGGCCCTTTATGGCTACACCTTC	CASSANRALYGYTF
TRBV7-2	NA	NA	TRBJ1-2	TGTGCCAGCAGCTTGCAGGGGCACTATGGCTACACCTTC	CASSLQGHYGYTF
TRBV18	TRBD2	NA	TRBJ2-1	TGTGCCAGCTCACCACCTACGGGGGGGCCCTACAATGAGCAGTTCTTC	CASSPPTGGPYNEQFF
TRBV6-5	NA	NA	TRBJ2-2	TGTGCCAGCAGTTATCCAGGCTTCGGGGAGCTGTTTTTT	CASSYPGFGELFF
TRBV19	TRBD1	once	TRBJ2-7	TGTGCCAGTAGTGCCGGGACAGGGACTTTCGAGCAGTACTTC	CASSAGTGTFEQYF
TRBV6-5	TRBD1	NA	TRBJ1-2	TGTGCCAGCAGTTTTCTACAGGGGAATCGTGGCTACACCTTC	CASSFLQGNRGYTF
TRBV5-6	TRBD1	NA	TRBJ1-3	TGTGCCAGCAGCCGGAGGGACAGAGGGATGTATGGAAACACCATATATTTT	CASSRRDRGMYGNTIYF
TRBV3-1/TRBV3-2	NA	NA	TRBJ2-7	TGTGCCAGCAGCCACAGGTCGCGCTACGAGCAGTACTTC	CASSHRSRYEQYF
TRBV3-1/TRBV3-2	NA	NA	TRBJ1-6	TGTGCCAGCAGCCACCGGGAAAATAATTCACCCCTCCACTTT	CASSHRENNSPLHF
TRBV7-9	TRBD1	NA	TRBJ2-7	TGTGCCAGCAGCTTACCGGGACAGGGGATTGGCCAGTACTTC	CASSLPGQGIGQYF
TRBV7-2	NA	NA	TRBJ1-1	TGTGCCAGCAGCGAACAGGGCCTCAACACTGAAGCTTTCTTT	CASSEQGLNTEAFF
TRBV4-3	TRBD1	NA	TRBJ1-2	TGCGCCAGCAGCCACTTGGGACAGGGAGCCACGGGCTACACCTTC	CASSHLGQGATGYTF
TRBV5-6	NA	NA	TRBJ1-2	TGTGCCAGCAGCCCGCAACAGGGCGACTATGGCTACACCTTC	CASSPQQGDYGYTF
TRBV3-1/TRBV3-2	TRBD1	NA	TRBJ1-1	TGTGCCAGCAGCCAGGCGGGGACAGGGGCCACTGAAGCTTTCTTT	CASSQAGTGATEAFF
TRBV12-5	NA	NA	TRBJ1-1	TGTGCTAGTGGTCCGCCGGCAGCGGGGCACACTGAAGCTTTCTTT	CASGPPAAGHTEAFF
TRBV5-1	TRBD1	NA	TRBJ1-2	TGCGCCAGCAGCCACGTCCCGGGACAGGGGGTGGGTTACACCTTC	CASSHVPGQGVGYTF
TRBV6-1	TRBD1	NA	TRBJ1-5	TGTGCCAGCCAAGTTCGAGGACAGGCTAATCAGCCCCAGCATTTT	CASQVRGQANQPQHF
TRBV6-5	NA	NA	TRBJ1-1	TGTGCCAGCAGTTACGCTGCGGGGATGAACACTGAAGCTTTCTTT	CASSYAAGMNTEAFF
TRBV4-3	TRBD1	NA	TRBJ1-2	TGCGCCAGCAGCCAAGATCTGTTAGGGACAGGGGTAGGTGGCTACACCTTC	CASSQDLLGTGVGGYTF
TRBV7-2	TRBD2	once	TRBJ2-1	TGTGCCAGCAGCGACCTAGCGGGGGGGTTTGGTGAGCAGTTCTTC	CASSDLAGGFGEQFF
TRBV7-2	TRBD1	once	TRBJ1-5	TGTGCCAGCAGCTTAACAGGGGGAGGGGGCCTCAATCAGCCCCAGCATTTT	CASSLTGGGGLNQPQHF
TRBV7-2	NA	NA	TRBJ2-5	TGTGCCAGCAGCTCGGTTACTAGGATTGGGACCCAGTACTTC	CASSSVTRIGTQYF
TRBV30	NA	NA	TRBJ1-3	TGTGCCGGGTCGGAGGGTTTGGTTGGAAACACCATATATTTT	CAGSEGLVGNTIYF
TRBV11-2	TRBD2	NA	TRBJ2-3	TGTGCCAGCAGCTTAAACTTAGGAGGGCGGGGGTTGACAGATACGCAGTATTTT	CASSLNLGGRGLTDTQYF
TRBV7-2	NA	NA	TRBJ1-3	TGTGCCAGCAGCTTACGCCAACAGGGTACTGGAAACACCATATATTTT	CASSLRQQGTGNTIYF
TRBV15	TRBD1	NA	TRBJ2-7	TGTGCCACCAGGAGGGACAGGGGGTTATACGAGCAGTACTTC	CATRRDRGLYEQYF
TRBV19	NA	once	TRBJ2-5	TGTGCCAGTAGTATAGATCCAGGTGCGGGCGGGGAGACCCAGTACTTC	CASSIDPGAGGETQYF
TRBV7-2	TRBD2	NA	TRBJ2-7	TGTGCCAGCAGCTTCCCTGAGCGGGGGGCTTACGAGCAGTACTTC	CASSFPERGAYEQYF
TRBV6-6	NA	NA	TRBJ1-4	TGTGCCAGCGGGGAGGTGGTTTTAGGGGAAAAACTGTTTTTT	CASGEVVLGEKLFF
TRBV5-6	TRBD1	NA	TRBJ1-1	TGTGCCAGCAGCTTCTACAGGGGGAACACTGAAGCTTTCTTT	CASSFYRGNTEAFF
TRBV6-2/TRBV6-3	TRBD1	few	TRBJ1-1	TGTGCCAGCAGTTACGGGACAGGCCGGGGAGCTTTCTTT	CASSYGTGRGAFF
TRBV6-6	TRBD1	NA	TRBJ1-5	TGTGCCAGCAGGGTGCGACAGGGGGATGAGCCCCAGCATTTT	CASRVRQGDEPQHF
TRBV3-1/TRBV3-2	TRBD1	NA	TRBJ1-1	TGTGCCAGCAGCTCCCGACAGGGGACAAGGAACACTGAAGCTTTCTTT	CASSSRQGTRNTEAFF
TRBV30	TRBD1	NA	TRBJ1-2	TGTGCCTGGAGTGTGGGGGACAGGCCCTGGATTTTCTATGGCTACACCTTC	CAWSVGDRPWIFYGYTF
TRBV6-5	TRBD2	NA	TRBJ2-1	TGTGCCAGCAGCCTTAGCGGGGGGGCGCGAAATGAGCAGTTCTTC	CASSLSGGARNEQFF
TRBV6-1	NA	NA	TRBJ1-4	TGTGCCAGCAGCAGGGTTACTAATGAAAAACTGTTTTTT	CASSRVTNEKLFF
TRBV6-5	NA	NA	TRBJ1-6	TGTGCCAGCAGTTACGGACAGCTAAATTCACCCCTCCACTTT	CASSYGQLNSPLHF
TRBV19	NA	NA	TRBJ1-1	TGTGCCAGTAGTGACACCACGAACACTGAAGCTTTCTTT	CASSDTTNTEAFF
TRBV27	NA	NA	TRBJ1-1	TGTGCCAGCAGTTTAGGTGGGGCCGTGAACACTGAAGCTTTCTTT	CASSLGGAVNTEAFF